Presented here are 27 T cell receptor beta chains from one specimen sequenced in a study of shared clonotypes between healthy human individuals (dated by TCRdb to about 2020). Library preparation used the immunoSEQ multiplex PCR assay. TCRdb stores this immuneACCESS table with in-frame sequences only. Part of the clones is absent; in the studies checked, under half of the shortfall reflects unresolved V genes, and no reason is known for the rest. Here the sample has 850,000 to 1,200,000 clones; roughly 80% occur a single time. The top ten clones comprise about 1.5% of the sample. The sequenced material came from memory CD4+ T cells sorted from blood. Reading the label with the study, this specimen's cell subset or site is: CD45RA-negative fraction. The receptors shown here come from a man between 18 and 29 years old in good health.

The rearrangement uses TRBV11-2 and TRBJ2-3; D perhaps matches TRBD1 (5 bases). In germline, CDR1 is SGHAT, CDR2 FQNNGV. Trimming removed 6 bases from V and 0 bases from J, with 13 bases in between. The length of the CDR3 is 15 residues. CDR3 in amino acids: CASRTWGASTDTQYF. CDR3 in DNA: TGTGCCAGCAGAACTTGGGGCGCCAGCACAGATACGCAGTATTTT.

In this sample, this clone turned up a few times. This chain joins TRBV13 and TRBJ2-7, with 9 bases fitting TRBD2. V lost 5 bases, J lost 1 base, and 12 bases stayed unmatched. The CDR3 has 17 amino acids. Per the germline V gene, CDR1 is PRHDT and CDR2 is FYEKMQ (reference sequence). The CDR3 nucleotides are TGTGCCAGCAGCCTGGGGGGTCGAGCGGGAGGTTCCTACGAGCAGTACTTC. Its translation: CASSLGGRAGGSYEQYF.

This clone was seen more than once but under ten times. The rearrangement joins TRBV5-6 to TRBJ1-2, with 7 bases fitting TRBD1. CDR1 SGHDT and CDR2 YYEEEE come from the germline V gene. With V trimmed by 0 bases and J by 8 bases, 4 bases remained unmatched. The CDR3 length is 13 residues. The CDR3 spells CASSLVGGWGYTF. CDR3 nucleotide sequence: TGTGCCAGCAGCTTGGTAGGGGGCTGGGGCTACACCTTC.

This clone was seen a handful of times. The J gene is TRBJ1-6, the V gene TRBV6-5, with D hard to call. Germline values: CDR1 MNHEY, CDR2 SVGAGI. Trimming removed 8 bases from V and 8 bases from J, with 19 bases in between. This CDR3 region has 15 residues. CDR3 region: CASRQHISSYSPLHF. CDR3 nucleotide sequence: TGTGCCAGCCGGCAGCATATTAGTTCCTATTCACCCCTCCACTTT.

V and J are TRBV18 and TRBJ2-3; 10 nucleotides line up with TRBD2. The CDR3 totals 15 residues. V was clipped by 4 bases and J by 6 bases; unmatched bases: 7. Germline V gene data show CDR1 as KGHSH and CDR2 as LQKENI. The CDR3 DNA sequence: TGTGCCAGCTCACTCCTAGCGGGAGTCGGGGATACGCAGTATTTT. Translating gives CASSLLAGVGDTQYF.

This rearrangement joins TRBV6-5 to TRBJ2-1; a possible D gene is TRBD1 (5 bases). Germline CDR1 is MNHEY and CDR2 is SVGAGI. This CDR3 is 15 amino acids long. With 3 bases removed from V and 5 bases from J, the gap between germline ends came to 14 bases. CDR3 DNA sequence: TGTGCCAGCAGTTATGGGCCAGGGCTTAACAATGAGCAGTTCTTC. This codes for CASSYGPGLNNEQFF.

The rearrangement links TRBV10-3 to TRBJ1-3; the D is unclear. V shed 0 bases and J shed 4 bases, with 4 bases lying between them. CDR1 is ENHRY, CDR2 SYGVKD, per germline. The CDR3 is 13 amino acids. The CDR3 is CAISESQGNTIYF. CDR3 coding DNA: TGTGCCATCAGTGAGTCTCAGGGAAACACCATATATTTT.

The chain links TRBV5-4 to TRBJ1-2, with 11 nucleotides matching TRBD1. V was pared by 4 bases and J by 4 bases, with 6 bases of the junction left unmatched. Germline V gives CDR1 SGHNT, CDR2 YYREEE (reference sequence). The CDR3 spans 15 residues. The CDR3 sequence is CASSQGQGEIYGYTF. The CDR3 DNA sequence: TGTGCCAGCAGCCAGGGACAGGGGGAAATCTATGGCTACACCTTC.

V gene TRBV6-1 combines with J gene TRBJ1-5, with a tentative D call TRBD1 (5 bases). V was pared by 3 bases and J by 9 bases, with 9 bases between. CDR1 and CDR2 (germline): MNHNS, SASEGT. The CDR3 spans 12 residues. The CDR3 here is CASSDWGGPQHF. The CDR3 nucleotides are TGTGCCAGCAGTGACTGGGGGGGGCCCCAGCATTTT.

V usage is TRBV6-6 and J usage is TRBJ2-2; the D gene is possibly TRBD2 (7 bases). Germline CDR1 is MNHNY and CDR2 is SVGAGI (reference sequence). V was shortened by 6 bases and J by 1 base, with 9 bases between the two germline ends. The CDR3 is made up of 14 amino acids. The CDR3 region has the DNA TGTGCCAGCAGAGGGGGGGTGAACACCGGGGAGCTGTTTTTT. Translated, it gives CASRGGVNTGELFF.

The rearrangement links TRBV7-2 to TRBJ2-1, with D perhaps matching TRBD2 (5 bases). Germline V lookup: CDR1 SGHTA, CDR2 FQGNSA. The CDR3 extends over 15 amino acids. Trimming took 3 bases from V and 6 from J, leaving 15 bases between them. Here the CDR3 DNA reads TGTGCCAGCAGCTTTTTGGGAGTGGGTCGCAATGAGCAGTTCTTC. It translates to CASSFLGVGRNEQFF.

The gene calls are TRBV30 and TRBJ2-1, with TRBD2 matching over 12 bases. V dropped 4 bases and J dropped 6; count of bases not matched to a gene: 7. CDR3 length: 15 residues. Germline V gene lookup returns CDR1 GTSNPN and CDR2 SVGIG (reference sequence). In DNA form, the CDR3 reads TGTGCCTGGAACCGACTAGCGGGAGTTTCCAATGAGCAGTTCTTC. It translates to CAWNRLAGVSNEQFF.

DNA of the CDR3: TGTGCTAGTGCCACCGGACTAGCGGGGAGCACAGATACGCAGTATTTT. It codes for CASATGLAGSTDTQYF. The chain has TRBV12-5 and TRBJ2-3; the match to TRBD2 covers 12 bases. Germline-derived CDR1 and CDR2 are LGHNT and FRNRAP. V dropped 7 bases and J dropped 0; count of bases not matched to a gene: 5. CDR3 length: 16 amino acids.

There are many counts of this clone. V usage is TRBV7-2 and J usage is TRBJ2-7; D is unresolved. Trimming removed 1 base from V and 6 bases from J, with 10 bases in between. This CDR3 has 13 amino acids. Germline CDR1 is SGHTA and CDR2 is FQGNSA. The CDR3: CASSLESLGEQYF. CDR3 coding DNA: TGTGCCAGCAGCTTAGAAAGTCTTGGCGAGCAGTACTTC.

The chain recombines TRBV7-2 with TRBJ1-2; 7 nucleotides match TRBD1. The CDR3 has 14 residues. The V gene end was trimmed by 5 bases and the J gene end by 8 bases; junction bases not matched to a gene: 11. Germline assignment: CDR1 SGHTA and CDR2 FQGNSA. CDR3 nucleotide sequence: TGTGCCAGCAGCCCTGACAGGGTTAAGGAGGGCTACACCTTC. Protein: CASSPDRVKEGYTF.

This chain uses TRBV7-2 with TRBJ2-1; 12 bases align to TRBD1. Losses at the gene ends were 2 bases for V and 13 bases for J; bases not matched to a gene: 6. This CDR3 has 14 residues. Germline CDR1 SGHTA, CDR2 FQGNSA. Here the CDR3 reads CASSLSGTGGDQFF. As DNA, the CDR3 is TGTGCCAGCAGCTTATCGGGGACAGGGGGCGATCAGTTCTTC.

The chain couples TRBV6-5 to TRBJ2-1, with D perhaps TRBD1 (5 bases). Trimming left V 6 bases short and J 6 bases short, with 12 bases between. Per the germline V gene, CDR1 is MNHEY and CDR2 is SVGAGI. This CDR3 has 13 residues. CDR3 in amino acids: CASSRLQGNEQFF. CDR3 nucleotides: TGTGCCAGCAGCCGCCTCCAGGGCAATGAGCAGTTCTTC.

The chain links TRBV28 to TRBJ2-3; 10 bases map to TRBD2. This CDR3 is built from 17 residues. V lost 4 bases to trimming and J lost 6 bases; unmatched junction nucleotides: 13. Germline V CDR1 and CDR2: MDHEN, SYDVKM. DNA of the CDR3: TGTGCCAGCAGTTCCCCGGGGGAGCGGGGGGGCCCGGATACGCAGTATTTT. This codes for CASSSPGERGGPDTQYF.

The V gene is TRBV9, the J gene TRBJ2-7, with D maybe TRBD1 (5 bases). Germline CDR1 reads SGDLS; CDR2 reads YYNGEE. Trimming cost V 4 bases and J 3 bases, with 14 bases left between them. The CDR3 is 14 amino acids. This CDR3 is CASSSSQGLYEQYF. Here the CDR3 DNA reads TGTGCCAGCAGCTCCTCCCAGGGTCTCTACGAGCAGTACTTC.

Of note for this clone: A far larger clone is one nucleotide away, so this likely arose from a read error. This sample also contains other DNA sequences that code for the same CDR3. CDR3 bases: TGTGCCAGCAGCTTAAGCGGGAACACTGAAGCTTTCTTT. Its translation is CASSLSGNTEAFF. The rearrangement uses TRBV7-3 and TRBJ1-1; D call uncertain. V lost 1 base and J lost 1, with 4 bases in between. CDR1 and CDR2 (germline): SGHTA, FQGTGA. The CDR3 runs to 13 residues.

CDR3 sequence reads: CASSLRSAGTSGGYEQYF. CDR3 bases: TGTGCCAGCAGCTTAAGGAGTGCCGGGACTAGCGGAGGCTACGAGCAGTACTTC. This chain connects TRBV7-2 to TRBJ2-7; 11 bases match TRBD2. The CDR3 loop spans 18 amino acids. In germline, CDR1 is SGHTA, CDR2 FQGNSA. V gave up 2 bases and J gave up 3 bases; unmatched junction bases: 12. Full variable domain (outside the CDR3, taken from reference TRBV7-2 and TRBJ2-7): GAGVSQSPSNKVTEKGKDVELRCDPISGHTALYWYRQSLGQGLEFLIYFQGNSAPDKSGLPSDRFSAERTGGSVSTLTIQRTQQEDSAVYLCASSLRSAGTSGGYEQYFGPGTRLTVT.

V gene TRBV7-8 combines with J gene TRBJ2-1, with 10 bases identical to TRBD2. Germline CDR1 is SGHVS and CDR2 is FQNEAQ. V lost 6 bases, J lost 4 bases, and 6 bases stayed unmatched. CDR3 length equals 15 residues. CDR3 nucleotide sequence: TGTGCCAGCAGACCAAGGACTAGCGGATACAATGAGCAGTTCTTC. Protein sequence: CASRPRTSGYNEQFF.

This sequence joins TRBV19 and TRBJ1-5; D may be TRBD1 (6 bases). The CDR3 extends over 14 amino acids. Germline V gene data show CDR1 as LNHDA and CDR2 as SQIVND (reference sequence). V was trimmed by 6 bases and J by 4 bases, leaving 13 bases between them. The CDR3 DNA reads TGTGCCAGTAGGGAACAGGGCCGGAATCAGCCCCAGCATTTT. It codes for CASREQGRNQPQHF.

The CDR3 bases are TGTGCCAGCAGCCTTAGTTTTGGGACGGGAACCTACGAGCAGTACTTC. Protein sequence: CASSLSFGTGTYEQYF. V gene TRBV14 combines with J gene TRBJ2-7; D assignment may be TRBD1 or TRBD2 (5 bases each). CDR3 length equals 16 residues. The germline V gene has CDR1 SGHDN and CDR2 FVKESK. V was trimmed by 4 bases and J by 2 bases, leaving 18 bases between them.

The gene calls are TRBV7-2 and TRBJ1-6; D gene uncertain. The V end was cut by 1 base, the J end by 0 bases, with 7 bases between. Per the germline V gene, CDR1 is SGHTA and CDR2 is FQGNSA. The CDR3 runs to 16 residues. CDR3 bases: TGTGCCAGCAGCTTAGAGCCGAGCTCCTATAATTCACCCCTCCACTTT. It translates to CASSLEPSSYNSPLHF.

Points on this clone: This CDR3 is also generated by other DNA sequences in the sample. This rearrangement joins TRBV9 to TRBJ2-1; D not resolved. V lost 0 bases to trimming and J lost 1 base, with 8 bases between them. The length of the CDR3 is 15 residues. Germline V gene sequence: CDR1 SGDLS, CDR2 YYNGEE. In DNA, the CDR3 is TGTGCCAGCAGCGTAGAGGGTTTTTCCTACAATGAGCAGTTCTTC. Translating gives CASSVEGFSYNEQFF.

V and J are TRBV10-3 and TRBJ1-2, with TRBD1 matching 9 bases. Germline-derived CDR1 and CDR2 are ENHRY and SYGVKD. The CDR3 has 15 amino acids. Unmatched junction bases numbered 10, after V lost 3 bases and J lost 8 bases. The CDR3 here is CAISETLQGAWGYTF. In DNA, the CDR3 is TGTGCCATCAGTGAAACTTTACAGGGGGCGTGGGGCTACACCTTC.